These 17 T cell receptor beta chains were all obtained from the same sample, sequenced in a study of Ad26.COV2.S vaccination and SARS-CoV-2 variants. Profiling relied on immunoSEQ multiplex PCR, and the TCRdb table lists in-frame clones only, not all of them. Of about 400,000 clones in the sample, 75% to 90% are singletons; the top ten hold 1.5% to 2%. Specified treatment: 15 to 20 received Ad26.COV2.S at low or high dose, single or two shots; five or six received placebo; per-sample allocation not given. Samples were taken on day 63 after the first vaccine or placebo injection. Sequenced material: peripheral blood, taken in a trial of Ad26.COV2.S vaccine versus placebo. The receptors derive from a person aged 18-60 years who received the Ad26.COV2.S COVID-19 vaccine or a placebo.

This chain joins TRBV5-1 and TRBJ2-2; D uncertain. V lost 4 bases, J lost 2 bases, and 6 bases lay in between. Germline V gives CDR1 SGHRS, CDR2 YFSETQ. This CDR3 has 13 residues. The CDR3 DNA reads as TGCGCCAGCAGCGTTCTTAACACCGGGGAGCTGTTTTTT. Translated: CASSVLNTGELFF.

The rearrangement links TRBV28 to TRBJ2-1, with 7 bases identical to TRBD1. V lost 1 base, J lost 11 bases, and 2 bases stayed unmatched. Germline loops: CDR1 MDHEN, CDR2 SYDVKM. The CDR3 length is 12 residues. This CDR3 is CASSLSTGKQFF. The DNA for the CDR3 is TGTGCCAGCAGTTTATCGACAGGGAAGCAGTTCTTC. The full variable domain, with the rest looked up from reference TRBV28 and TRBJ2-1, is DVKVTQSSRYLVKRTGEKVFLECVQDMDHENMFWYRQDPGLGLRLIYFSYDVKMKEKGDIPEGYSVSREKKERFSLILESASTNQTSMYLCASSLSTGKQFFGPGTRLTVL.

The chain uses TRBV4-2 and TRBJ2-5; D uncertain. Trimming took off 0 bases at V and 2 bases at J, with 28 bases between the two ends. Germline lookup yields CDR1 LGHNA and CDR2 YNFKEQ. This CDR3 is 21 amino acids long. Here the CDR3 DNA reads TGTGCCAGCAGCCAAGAGGCACCTAGACTCGGCTATTTACTGATACAAGAGACCCAGTACTTC. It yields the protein CASSQEAPRLGYLLIQETQYF.

CDR3 sequence: CASSIGGSAADTQYF. CDR3 in DNA: TGTGCCAGTAGTATCGGTGGGTCAGCGGCAGATACGCAGTATTTT. The chain combines TRBV19 with TRBJ2-3, with D perhaps matching TRBD2 (5 bases). The germline V and J ends were trimmed by 3 bases and 4 bases, with 14 bases remaining between them. Looked up from germline, CDR1 is LNHDA and CDR2 is SQIVND (reference sequence). This CDR3 region has 15 residues. The full variable domain, with the rest looked up from reference TRBV19 and TRBJ2-3, is DGGITQSPKYLFRKEGQNVTLSCEQNLNHDAMYWYRQDPGQGLRLIYYSQIVNDFQKGDIAEGYSVSREKKESFPLTVTSAQKNPTAFYLCASSIGGSAADTQYFGPGTRLTVL.

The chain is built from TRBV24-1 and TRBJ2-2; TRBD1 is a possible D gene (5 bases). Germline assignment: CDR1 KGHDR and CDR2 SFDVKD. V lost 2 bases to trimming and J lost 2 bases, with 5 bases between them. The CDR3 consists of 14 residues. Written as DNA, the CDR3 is TGTGCCACCAGTGATTGGGGCAACACCGGGGAGCTGTTTTTT. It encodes CATSDWGNTGELFF.

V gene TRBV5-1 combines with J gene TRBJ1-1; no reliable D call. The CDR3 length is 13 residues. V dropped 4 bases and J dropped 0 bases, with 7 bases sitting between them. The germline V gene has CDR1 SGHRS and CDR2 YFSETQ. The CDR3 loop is CASSAQVNTEAFF. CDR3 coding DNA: TGCGCCAGCAGCGCCCAGGTGAACACTGAAGCTTTCTTT.

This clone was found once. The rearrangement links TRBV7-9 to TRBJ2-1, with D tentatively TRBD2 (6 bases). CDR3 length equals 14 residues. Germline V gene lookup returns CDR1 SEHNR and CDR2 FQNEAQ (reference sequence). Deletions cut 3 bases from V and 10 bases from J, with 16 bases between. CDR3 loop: CASSLTSPTAEQFF. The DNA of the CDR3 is TGTGCCAGCAGCTTGACTAGTCCAACAGCCGAGCAGTTCTTC.

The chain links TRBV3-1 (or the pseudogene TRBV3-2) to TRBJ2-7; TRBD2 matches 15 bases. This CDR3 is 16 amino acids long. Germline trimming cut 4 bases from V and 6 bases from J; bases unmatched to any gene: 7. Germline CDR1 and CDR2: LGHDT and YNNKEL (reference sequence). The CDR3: CASSPPGLAGGSEQYF. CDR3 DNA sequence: TGTGCCAGCAGCCCTCCGGGACTAGCGGGAGGCTCCGAGCAGTACTTC.

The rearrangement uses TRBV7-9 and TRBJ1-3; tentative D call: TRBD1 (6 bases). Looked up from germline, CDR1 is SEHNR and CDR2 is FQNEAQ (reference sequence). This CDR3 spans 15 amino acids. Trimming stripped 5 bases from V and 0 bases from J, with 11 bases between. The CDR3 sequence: CASSSGGYSGNTIYF. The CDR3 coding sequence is TGTGCCAGCAGCAGTGGGGGCTACTCTGGAAACACCATATATTTT.

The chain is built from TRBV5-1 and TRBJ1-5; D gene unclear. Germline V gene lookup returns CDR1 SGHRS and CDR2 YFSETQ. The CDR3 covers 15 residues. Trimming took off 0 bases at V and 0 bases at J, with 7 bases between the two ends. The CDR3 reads CASSLEDPSNQPQHF. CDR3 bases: TGCGCCAGCAGCTTGGAGGACCCTAGCAATCAGCCCCAGCATTTT. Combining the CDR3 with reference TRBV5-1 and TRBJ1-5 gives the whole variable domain KAGVTQTPRYLIKTRGQQVTLSCSPISGHRSVSWYQQTPGQGLQFLFEYFSETQRNKGNFPGRFSGRQFSNSRSEMNVSTLELGDSALYLCASSLEDPSNQPQHFGDGTRLSIL.

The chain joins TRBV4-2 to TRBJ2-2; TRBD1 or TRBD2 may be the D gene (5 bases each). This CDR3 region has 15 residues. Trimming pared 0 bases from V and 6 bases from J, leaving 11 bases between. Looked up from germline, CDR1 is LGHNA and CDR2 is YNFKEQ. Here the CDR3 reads CASSQDGTYPGELFF. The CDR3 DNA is TGTGCCAGCAGCCAAGACGGGACCTACCCCGGGGAGCTGTTTTTT.

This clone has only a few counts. CDR3 residues: CASSSDRAGGSPLHF. CDR3 in DNA: TGTGCCAGCAGCTCTGACAGGGCTGGGGGGTCACCCCTCCACTTT. The chain carries TRBV7-9 and TRBJ1-6, with 7 bases identical to TRBD1. The CDR3 sequence is 15 residues long. V lost 4 bases, J lost 10 bases, and 10 bases stayed unmatched. The germline V gene has CDR1 SEHNR and CDR2 FQNEAQ (reference sequence).

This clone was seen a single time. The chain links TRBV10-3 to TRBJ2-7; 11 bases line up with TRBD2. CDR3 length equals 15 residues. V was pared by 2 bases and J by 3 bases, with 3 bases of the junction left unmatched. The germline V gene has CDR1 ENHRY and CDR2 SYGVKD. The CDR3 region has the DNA TGTGCCATCAGTGAGGGACTAGCGGGCCTCTACGAGCAGTACTTC. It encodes CAISEGLAGLYEQYF.

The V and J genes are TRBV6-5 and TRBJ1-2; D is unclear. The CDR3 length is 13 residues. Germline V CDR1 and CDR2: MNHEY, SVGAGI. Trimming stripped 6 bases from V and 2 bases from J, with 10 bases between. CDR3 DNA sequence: TGTGCCAGCAGGAACGGGCCGAACTATGGCTACACCTTC. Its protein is CASRNGPNYGYTF.

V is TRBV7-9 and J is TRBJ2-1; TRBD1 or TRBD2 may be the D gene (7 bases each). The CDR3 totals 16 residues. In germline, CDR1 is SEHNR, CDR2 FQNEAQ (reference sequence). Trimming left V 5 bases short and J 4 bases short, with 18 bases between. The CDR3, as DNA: TGTGCCAGCAGCCCTCCAGGGGGGGGCATGTACAATGAGCAGTTCTTC. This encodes CASSPPGGGMYNEQFF.

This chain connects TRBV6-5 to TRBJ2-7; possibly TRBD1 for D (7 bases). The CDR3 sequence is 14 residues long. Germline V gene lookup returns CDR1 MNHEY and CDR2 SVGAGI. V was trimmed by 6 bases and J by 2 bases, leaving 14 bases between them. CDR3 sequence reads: CASRGGTVPYEQYF. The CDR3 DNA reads TGTGCCAGCAGGGGCGGGACAGTCCCCTACGAGCAGTACTTC.

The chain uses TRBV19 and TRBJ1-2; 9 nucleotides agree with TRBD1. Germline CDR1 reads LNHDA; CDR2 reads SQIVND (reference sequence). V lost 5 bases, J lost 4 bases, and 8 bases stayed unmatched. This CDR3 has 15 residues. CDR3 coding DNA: TGTGCCAGTAGTCCCAAGGGACAGGGTATCTATGGCTACACCTTC. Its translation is CASSPKGQGIYGYTF.